This T cell receptor beta chain came from a study of CD8 T cells in Susac syndrome. Reverse transcription of about 0.5 to 1 ug RNA was carried out with random hexamers. TCRdb passed the immunoSEQ multiplex PCR reads through MiXCR, listing each CDR3 protein once. This sample has approximately 190,000 distinct CDR3 sequences; approximately 96% occur once, and the top ten carry roughly 0.098%. Germline CDR1 reads SQVTM; CDR2 reads ANQGSEA. The ends were cut back, 7 bases at V and 4 bases at J, with 16 bases in the middle. This CDR3 is built from 13 residues. The sequenced material came from CD4+ T cells from PBMCs. J is TRBJ1-2 and V is TRBV29-1; a possible D gene is TRBD1 (5 bases). This clonotype was sampled from a human donor with Susac syndrome. The DNA of the CDR3 is TGCAGCGCTCCAAGGCCCGGGGGCTATGGCTACACCTTC. It is translated as CSAPRPGGYGYTF. Together with reference TRBV29-1 and TRBJ1-2, the CDR3 gives the full variable domain: SAVISQKPSRDICQRGTSLTIQCQVDSQVTMMFWYRQQPGQSLTLIATANQGSEATYESGFVIDKFPISRPNLTFSTLTVSNMSPEDSSIYLCSAPRPGGYGYTFGSGTRLTVV.